This TCR beta chain originates from a study of blood T cell repertoires in COVID-19. Whole-study context: Spain, Italy and the United States supplied samples that represented acute and convalescent COVID-19. The cDNA or gDNA used as material had been derived from T cells, B-cell-depleted T cells, or PBMCs.

Germline V lookup: CDR1 KGHDR, CDR2 SFDVKD. Between the trimmed V and J ends, which lost 3 bases and 5 bases, there was a span of 9 bases. The CDR3 sequence is 13 residues long. Per the original data handling: Nucleated cell counts were estimated from reference gene primer amplification. Generated by immunoSEQ multiplex PCR, the TCRdb table keeps only in-frame clones and is missing some. Clone size and V and J calls were adopted from that table, with D and trimming inferred from the DNA. Counted here are some 170,000 clones, roughly nine tenths occurring once; the ten biggest clones make up about a sixth.

Sample: peripheral blood. This receptor was taken from a man between 60 and 75 years old with active or convalescent COVID-19. The rearrangement uses TRBV24-1 and TRBJ1-2; D unresolved. As DNA, the CDR3 is TGTGCCACCAGTGATCCCTACGGGTATGGCTACACCTTC. Protein: CATSDPYGYGYTF.